These T cell receptor beta chains were read from a single sample in a study of PD-1 blockade in classical Hodgkin lymphoma. The data were produced by immunoSEQ multiplex PCR, yet TCRdb's version contains in-frame clones alone and is incomplete. The sample has some 96,000 clones, approximately 83% seen once. The source was peripheral blood mononuclear cells (PBMCs), collected at baseline. These receptors were collected from a human donor with classical Hodgkin lymphoma. The CDR3 runs from the conserved cysteine through the conserved F or W. A D gene is named only where the DNA matches it firmly. Size tells how often a clone was seen (once, few, many) or the class of an expanded clone, and some rows leave it out.

v_call	cdr3_length	j_call	d_call	clone_size	cdr3_aa	cdr3_nt
TRBV6-1	15	TRBJ2-7	-	-	CASTEGTSTTYEQYF	TGTGCCAGCACCGAAGGGACTTCGACTACCTACGAGCAGTACTTC
TRBV11-1	17	TRBJ2-4	TRBD2	-	CASSKEGVTSGRDIQYF	TGTGCCAGCAGCAAAGAGGGGGTGACTAGCGGGAGAGACATTCAGTACTTC
TRBV7-3	13	TRBJ1-1	-	-	CASSFSADTEAFF	TGTGCCAGCAGCTTCTCCGCTGACACTGAAGCTTTCTTT
TRBV30	11	TRBJ2-7	-	-	CAWASGYEQYF	TGTGCCTGGGCCTCAGGCTACGAGCAGTACTTC
TRBV5-4	15	TRBJ2-7	-	-	CASSPYGGGRNEQYF	TGTGCCAGCAGCCCCTACGGGGGAGGCAGGAACGAGCAGTACTTC
TRBV9	14	TRBJ1-4	-	-	CASSVGADNEKLFF	TGTGCCAGCAGCGTAGGGGCAGATAATGAAAAACTGTTTTTT
TRBV29-1	13	TRBJ2-7	-	-	CSAGLGGGYEQYF	TGCAGCGCCGGGCTGGGGGGAGGCTACGAGCAGTACTTC
TRBV5-1	15	TRBJ1-2	TRBD1	-	CASSADRGWDYGYTF	TGCGCCAGCAGCGCTGACAGGGGTTGGGACTATGGCTACACCTTC
TRBV5-6	14	TRBJ1-1	-	-	CASSPPGPGAEAFF	TGTGCCAGCAGCCCCCCGGGCCCAGGGGCTGAAGCTTTCTTT
TRBV5-1	14	TRBJ1-4	TRBD1	once	CASSLQGSGEKLFF	TGCGCCAGCAGCTTACAGGGGTCTGGTGAAAAACTGTTTTTT
TRBV30	12	TRBJ2-7	-	-	CAYRASAWEQYF	TGTGCCTACCGGGCCTCGGCGTGGGAGCAGTACTTC
TRBV15	13	TRBJ2-1	-	-	CATSGIQRSEQFF	TGTGCCACCAGCGGGATACAGCGGAGTGAGCAGTTCTTC
TRBV15	14	TRBJ2-4	-	-	CATSNLGSQNIQYF	TGTGCCACCAGCAACTTAGGGTCCCAAAACATTCAGTACTTC
TRBV19	17	TRBJ2-6	-	-	CASSIRGTSSGANVLTF	TGTGCCAGTAGTATTCGGGGTACTAGCTCTGGGGCCAACGTCCTGACTTTC
TRBV16	13	TRBJ2-5	TRBD2	-	CASSQSERGTQYF	TGTGCCAGCAGCCAATCGGAGCGGGGGACCCAGTACTTC
TRBV2	12	TRBJ2-7	-	-	CASTAVTYEQYF	TGTGCCAGCACCGCGGTAACCTACGAGCAGTACTTC
TRBV9	15	TRBJ2-2	TRBD2	-	CASSPRGSGTGELFF	TGTGCCAGCAGCCCCCGGGGTAGCGGGACCGGGGAGCTGTTTTTT
TRBV6-5	14	TRBJ2-7	-	-	CASSQRANSYEQYF	TGTGCCAGCAGTCAGCGGGCAAACTCCTACGAGCAGTACTTC
TRBV7-2	18	TRBJ1-2	-	few	CASSTLVGGFDRAYGYTF	TGTGCCAGCAGCACTTTGGTGGGGGGGTTTGACAGAGCCTATGGCTACACCTTC
TRBV5-1	13	TRBJ2-7	TRBD2	-	CASSASGDYEQYF	TGCGCCAGCAGCGCAAGCGGGGACTACGAGCAGTACTTC
TRBV4-3	16	TRBJ1-1	TRBD1	-	CASSQGWTGGYTEAFF	TGCGCCAGCAGCCAAGGCTGGACAGGGGGTTACACTGAAGCTTTCTTT
TRBV30	16	TRBJ2-3	TRBD1	-	CAWSGGGTGFTDTQYF	TGTGCCTGGAGTGGGGGTGGGACAGGGTTCACAGATACGCAGTATTTT
TRBV6-6	15	TRBJ2-3	-	-	CASSSSRVTRDTQYF	TGTGCCAGCAGTTCATCCCGGGTGACTCGGGATACGCAGTATTTT
TRBV5-4	16	TRBJ2-5	TRBD1	-	CASSWEPGQGQETQYF	TGTGCCAGCAGCTGGGAACCGGGACAGGGCCAAGAGACCCAGTACTTC
TRBV6-1	17	TRBJ1-4	-	once	CASSGQMTGSRNEKLFF	TGTGCCAGCAGTGGGCAAATGACCGGGTCCCGAAATGAAAAACTGTTTTTT
TRBV7-2	19	TRBJ1-5	TRBD1	few	CASSVTGTGTLARNQPQHF	TGTGCCAGCAGTGTAACCGGGACAGGGACATTAGCGCGAAATCAGCCCCAGCATTTT
TRBV6-5	12	TRBJ2-5	-	once	CAIGGSTATQYF	TGTGCCATCGGCGGCAGTACTGCGACCCAGTACTTC
TRBV7-2	16	TRBJ1-5	TRBD1	-	CASSFLGTAAGQPQHF	TGTGCCAGCAGCTTCCTGGGGACAGCCGCAGGGCAGCCCCAGCATTTT
TRBV19	14	TRBJ1-1	-	-	CASSIGPTNTEAFF	TGTGCCAGTAGTATCGGGCCGACGAACACTGAAGCTTTCTTT